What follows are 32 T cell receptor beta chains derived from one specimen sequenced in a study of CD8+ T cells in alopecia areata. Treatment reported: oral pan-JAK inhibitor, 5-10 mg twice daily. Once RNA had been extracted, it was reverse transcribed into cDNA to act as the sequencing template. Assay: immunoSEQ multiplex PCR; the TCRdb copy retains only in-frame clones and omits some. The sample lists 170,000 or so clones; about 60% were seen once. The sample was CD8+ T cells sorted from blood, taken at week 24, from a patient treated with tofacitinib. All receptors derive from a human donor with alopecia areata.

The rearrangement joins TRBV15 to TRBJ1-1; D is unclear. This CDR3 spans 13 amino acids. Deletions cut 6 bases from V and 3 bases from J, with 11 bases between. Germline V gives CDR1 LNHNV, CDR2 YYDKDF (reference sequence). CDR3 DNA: TGTGCCACCAGTCGGTGGGAGTACACTGAAGCTTTCTTT. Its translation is CATSRWEYTEAFF.

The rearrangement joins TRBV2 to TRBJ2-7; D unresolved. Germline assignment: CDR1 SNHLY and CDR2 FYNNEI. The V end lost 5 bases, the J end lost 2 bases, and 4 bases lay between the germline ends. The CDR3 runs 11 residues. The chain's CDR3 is CASSQTYEQYF. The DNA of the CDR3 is TGTGCCAGCAGTCAAACCTACGAGCAGTACTTC.

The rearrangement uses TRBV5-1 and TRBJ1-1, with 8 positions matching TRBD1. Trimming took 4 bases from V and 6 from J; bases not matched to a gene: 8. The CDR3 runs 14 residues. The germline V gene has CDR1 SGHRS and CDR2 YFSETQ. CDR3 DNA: TGCGCCAGCAGCGCAAGCGGACAGGGTGCTGAAGCTTTCTTT. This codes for CASSASGQGAEAFF. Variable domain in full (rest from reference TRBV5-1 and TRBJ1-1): KAGVTQTPRYLIKTRGQQVTLSCSPISGHRSVSWYQQTPGQGLQFLFEYFSETQRNKGNFPGRFSGRQFSNSRSEMNVSTLELGDSALYLCASSASGQGAEAFFGQGTRLTVV.

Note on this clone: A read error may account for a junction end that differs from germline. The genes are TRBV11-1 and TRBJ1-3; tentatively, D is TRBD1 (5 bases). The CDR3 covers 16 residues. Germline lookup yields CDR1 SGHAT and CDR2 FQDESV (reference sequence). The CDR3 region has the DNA TGTGCCAGCAGCTTATCGACAGCGAGCTCTGAAAACACCATATATTTT. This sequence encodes CASSLSTASSENTIYF.

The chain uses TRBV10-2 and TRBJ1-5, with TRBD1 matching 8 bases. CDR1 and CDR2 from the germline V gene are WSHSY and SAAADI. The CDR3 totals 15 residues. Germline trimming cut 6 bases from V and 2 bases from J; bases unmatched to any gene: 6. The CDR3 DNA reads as TGCGCCAGCAGCATTGGACAGGGTGGCAATCAGCCCCAGCATTTT. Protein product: CASSIGQGGNQPQHF.

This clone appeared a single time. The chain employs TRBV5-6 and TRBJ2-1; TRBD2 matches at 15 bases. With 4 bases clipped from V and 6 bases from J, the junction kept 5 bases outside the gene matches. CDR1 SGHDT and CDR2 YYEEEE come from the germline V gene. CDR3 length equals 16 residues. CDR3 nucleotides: TGTGCCAGCAGCCTCGGACTAGCGGGGGGGCTCAATGAGCAGTTCTTC. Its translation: CASSLGLAGGLNEQFF.

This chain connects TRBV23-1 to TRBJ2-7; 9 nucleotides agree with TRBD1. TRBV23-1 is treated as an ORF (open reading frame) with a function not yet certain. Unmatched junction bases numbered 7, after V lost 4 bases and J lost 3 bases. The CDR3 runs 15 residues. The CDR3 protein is CASSRWTGARYEQYF. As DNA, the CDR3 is TGCGCCAGCAGTCGTTGGACAGGGGCCCGCTACGAGCAGTACTTC.

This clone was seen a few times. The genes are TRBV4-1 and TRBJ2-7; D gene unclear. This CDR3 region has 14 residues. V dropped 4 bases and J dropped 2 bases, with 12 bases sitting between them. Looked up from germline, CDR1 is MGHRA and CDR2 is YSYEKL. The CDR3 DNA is TGCGCCAGCAGCCTCGGGCCAGACACCTACGAGCAGTACTTC. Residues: CASSLGPDTYEQYF.

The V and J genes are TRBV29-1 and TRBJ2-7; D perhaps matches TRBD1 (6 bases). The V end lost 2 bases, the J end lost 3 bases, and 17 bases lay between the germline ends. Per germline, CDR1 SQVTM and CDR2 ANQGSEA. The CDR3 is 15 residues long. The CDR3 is CSVEITGSGLYEQYF. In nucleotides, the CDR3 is TGCAGCGTTGAAATAACAGGGTCCGGACTCTACGAGCAGTACTTC.

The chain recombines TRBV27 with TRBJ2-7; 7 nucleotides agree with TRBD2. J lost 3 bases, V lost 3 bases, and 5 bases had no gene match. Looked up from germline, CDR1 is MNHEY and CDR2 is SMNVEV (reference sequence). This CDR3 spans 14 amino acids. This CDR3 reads CASSLGGAIYEQYF. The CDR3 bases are TGTGCCAGCAGTTTGGGAGGGGCGATCTACGAGCAGTACTTC.

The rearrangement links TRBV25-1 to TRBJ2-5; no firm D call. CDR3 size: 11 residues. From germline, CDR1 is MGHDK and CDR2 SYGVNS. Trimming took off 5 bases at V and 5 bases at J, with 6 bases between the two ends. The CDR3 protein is CASSFLETQYF. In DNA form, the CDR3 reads TGTGCCAGCAGTTTTCTGGAGACCCAGTACTTC.

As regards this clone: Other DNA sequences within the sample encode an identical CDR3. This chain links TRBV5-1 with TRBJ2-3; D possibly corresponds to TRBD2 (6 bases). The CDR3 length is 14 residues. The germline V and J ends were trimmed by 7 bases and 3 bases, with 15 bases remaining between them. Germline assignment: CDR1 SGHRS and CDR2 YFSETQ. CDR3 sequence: CASRQAGYTDTQYF. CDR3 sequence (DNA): TGCGCCAGCCGACAAGCGGGCTATACAGATACGCAGTATTTT.

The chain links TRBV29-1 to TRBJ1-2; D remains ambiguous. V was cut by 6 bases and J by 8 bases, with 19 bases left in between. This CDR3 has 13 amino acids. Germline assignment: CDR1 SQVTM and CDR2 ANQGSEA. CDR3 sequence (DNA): TGCAGCGTGCGAACCGGGTCCAAAGAAGGCTACACCTTC. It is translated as CSVRTGSKEGYTF.

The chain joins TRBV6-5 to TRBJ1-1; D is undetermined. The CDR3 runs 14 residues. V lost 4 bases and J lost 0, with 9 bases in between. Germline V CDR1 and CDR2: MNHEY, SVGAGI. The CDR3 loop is CASSSSQLNTEAFF. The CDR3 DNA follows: TGTGCCAGCAGTTCTTCCCAGTTGAACACTGAAGCTTTCTTT.

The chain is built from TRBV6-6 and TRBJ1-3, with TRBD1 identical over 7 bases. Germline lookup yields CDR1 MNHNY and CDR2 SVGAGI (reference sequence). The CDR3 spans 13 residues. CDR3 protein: CAVRQGPENTIYF. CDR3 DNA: TGTGCAGTCAGACAGGGTCCTGAAAACACCATATATTTT.

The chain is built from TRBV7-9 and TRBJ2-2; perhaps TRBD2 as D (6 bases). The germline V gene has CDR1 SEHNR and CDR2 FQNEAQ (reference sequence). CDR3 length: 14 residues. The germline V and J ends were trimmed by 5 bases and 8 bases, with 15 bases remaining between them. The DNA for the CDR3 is TGTGCCAGCAGCCCCCAGCGGGTTGAGGGGGAGCTGTTTTTT. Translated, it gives CASSPQRVEGELFF.

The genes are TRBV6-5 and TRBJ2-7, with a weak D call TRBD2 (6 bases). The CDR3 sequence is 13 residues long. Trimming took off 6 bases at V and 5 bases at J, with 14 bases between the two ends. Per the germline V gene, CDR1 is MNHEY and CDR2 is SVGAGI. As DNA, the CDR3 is TGTGCCAGCAGGGGAGGACGTCTCCACGAGCAGTACTTC. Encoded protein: CASRGGRLHEQYF.

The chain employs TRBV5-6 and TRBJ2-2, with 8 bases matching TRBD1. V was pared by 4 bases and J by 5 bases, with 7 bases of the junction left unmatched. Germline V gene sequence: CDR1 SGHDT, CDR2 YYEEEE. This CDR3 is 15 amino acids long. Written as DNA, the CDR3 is TGTGCCAGCAGCAGACCAGGGGGCAGGACCGGGGAGCTGTTTTTT. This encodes CASSRPGGRTGELFF. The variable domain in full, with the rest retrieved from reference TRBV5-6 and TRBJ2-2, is DAGVTQSPTHLIKTRGQQVTLRCSPKSGHDTVSWYQQALGQGPQFIFQYYEEEERQRGNFPDRFSGHQFPNYSSELNVNALLLGDSALYLCASSRPGGRTGELFFGEGSRLTVL.

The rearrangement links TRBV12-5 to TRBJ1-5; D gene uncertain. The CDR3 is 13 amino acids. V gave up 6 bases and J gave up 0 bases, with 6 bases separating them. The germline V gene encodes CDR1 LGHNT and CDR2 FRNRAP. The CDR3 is CASGDSSNQPQHF. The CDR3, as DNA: TGTGCTAGTGGCGATAGTAGCAATCAGCCCCAGCATTTT.

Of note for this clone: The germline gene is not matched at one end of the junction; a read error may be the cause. As DNA, the CDR3 is TGTGCCATCAGCAGGGGCGGCCGGATCTACAATGAGCAGTTCTTC. It is translated as CAISRGGRIYNEQFF. The chain has TRBV15 and TRBJ2-1; the D gene is possibly TRBD1 (6 bases). The germline CDR1 and CDR2 sequences are LNHNV and YYDKDF (reference sequence). CDR3 length: 15 amino acids.

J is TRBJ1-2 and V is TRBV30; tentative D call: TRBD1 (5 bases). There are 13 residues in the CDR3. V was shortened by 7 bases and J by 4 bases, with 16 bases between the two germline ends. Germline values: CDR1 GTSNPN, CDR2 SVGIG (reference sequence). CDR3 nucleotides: TGTGCCTCATCAGTGGGGCAGCTCTATGGCTACACCTTC. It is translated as CASSVGQLYGYTF.

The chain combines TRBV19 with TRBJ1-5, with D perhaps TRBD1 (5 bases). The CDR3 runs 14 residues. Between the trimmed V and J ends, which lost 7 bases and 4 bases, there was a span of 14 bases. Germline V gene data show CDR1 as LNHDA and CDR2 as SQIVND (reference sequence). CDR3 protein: CASISPKGNQPQHF. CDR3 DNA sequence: TGTGCCAGTATCAGTCCTAAGGGGAATCAGCCCCAGCATTTT.

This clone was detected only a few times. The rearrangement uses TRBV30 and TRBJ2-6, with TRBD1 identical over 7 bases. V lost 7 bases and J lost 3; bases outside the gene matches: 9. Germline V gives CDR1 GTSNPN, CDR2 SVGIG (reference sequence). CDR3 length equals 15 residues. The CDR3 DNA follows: TGTGCCTCCCCTGGTTGGGACAGTGGGGCCAACGTCCTGACTTTC. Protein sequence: CASPGWDSGANVLTF.

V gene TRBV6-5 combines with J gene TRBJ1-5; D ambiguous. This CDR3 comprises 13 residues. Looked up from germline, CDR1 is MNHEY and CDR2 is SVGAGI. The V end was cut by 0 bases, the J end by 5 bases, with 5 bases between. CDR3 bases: TGTGCCAGCAGTTACTCGGCTTATCAGCCCCAGCATTTT. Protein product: CASSYSAYQPQHF.

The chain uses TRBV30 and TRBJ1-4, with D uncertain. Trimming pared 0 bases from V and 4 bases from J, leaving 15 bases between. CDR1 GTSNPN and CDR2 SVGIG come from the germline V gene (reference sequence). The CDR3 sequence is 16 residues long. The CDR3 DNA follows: TGTGCCTGGAGTGTACCCTTGGACGGGAATAATGAAAAACTGTTTTTT. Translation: CAWSVPLDGNNEKLFF.

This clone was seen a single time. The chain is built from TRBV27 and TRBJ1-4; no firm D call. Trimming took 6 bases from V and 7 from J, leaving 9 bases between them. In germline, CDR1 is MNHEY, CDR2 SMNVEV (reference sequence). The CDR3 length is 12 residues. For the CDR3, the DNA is TGTGCCAGCAGGGGTGCCGGTGAAAAACTGTTTTTT. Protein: CASRGAGEKLFF.

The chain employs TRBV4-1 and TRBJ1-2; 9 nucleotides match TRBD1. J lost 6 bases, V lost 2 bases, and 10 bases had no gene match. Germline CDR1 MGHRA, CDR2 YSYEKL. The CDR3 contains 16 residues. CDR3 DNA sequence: TGCGCCAGCAGCCAATTCCGGGACAGGGAGCGAGATGGCTACACCTTC. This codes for CASSQFRDRERDGYTF.

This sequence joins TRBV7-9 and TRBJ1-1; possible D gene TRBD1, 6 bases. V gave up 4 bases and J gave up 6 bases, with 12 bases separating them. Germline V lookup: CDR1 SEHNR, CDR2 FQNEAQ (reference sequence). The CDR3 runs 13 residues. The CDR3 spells CASSSQGSPEAFF. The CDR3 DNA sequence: TGTGCCAGCAGCTCACAGGGTTCCCCTGAAGCTTTCTTT.

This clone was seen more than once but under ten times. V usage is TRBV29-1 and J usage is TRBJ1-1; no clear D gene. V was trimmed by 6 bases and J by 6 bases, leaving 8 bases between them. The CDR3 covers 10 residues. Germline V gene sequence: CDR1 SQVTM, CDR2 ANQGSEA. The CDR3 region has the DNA TGCAGCGTGGAGGACCCTGAAGCTTTCTTT. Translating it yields CSVEDPEAFF.

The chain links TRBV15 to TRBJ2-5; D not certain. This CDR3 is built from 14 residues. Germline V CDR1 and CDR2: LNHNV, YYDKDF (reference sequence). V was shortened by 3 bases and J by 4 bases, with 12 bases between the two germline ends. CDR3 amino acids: CATSSVMGVETQYF. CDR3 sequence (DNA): TGTGCCACCAGCAGTGTAATGGGCGTAGAGACCCAGTACTTC. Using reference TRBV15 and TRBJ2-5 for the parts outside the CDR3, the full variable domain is DAMVIQNPRYQVTQFGKPVTLSCSQTLNHNVMYWYQQKSSQAPKLLFHYYDKDFNNEADTPDNFQSRRPNTSFCFLDIRSPGLGDTAMYLCATSSVMGVETQYFGPGTRLLVL.

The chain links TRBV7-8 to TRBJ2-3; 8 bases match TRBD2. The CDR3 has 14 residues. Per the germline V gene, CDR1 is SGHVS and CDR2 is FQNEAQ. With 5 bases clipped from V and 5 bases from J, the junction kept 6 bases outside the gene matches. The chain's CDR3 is CASSPAGDVDTQYF. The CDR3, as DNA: TGTGCCAGCAGCCCAGCGGGGGATGTAGATACGCAGTATTTT.

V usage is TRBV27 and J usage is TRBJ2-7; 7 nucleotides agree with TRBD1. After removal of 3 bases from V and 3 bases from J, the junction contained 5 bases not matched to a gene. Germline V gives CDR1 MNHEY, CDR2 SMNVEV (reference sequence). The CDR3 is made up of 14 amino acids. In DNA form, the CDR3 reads TGTGCCAGCAGTTTTGGAACAGGGGTCTACGAGCAGTACTTC. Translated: CASSFGTGVYEQYF.